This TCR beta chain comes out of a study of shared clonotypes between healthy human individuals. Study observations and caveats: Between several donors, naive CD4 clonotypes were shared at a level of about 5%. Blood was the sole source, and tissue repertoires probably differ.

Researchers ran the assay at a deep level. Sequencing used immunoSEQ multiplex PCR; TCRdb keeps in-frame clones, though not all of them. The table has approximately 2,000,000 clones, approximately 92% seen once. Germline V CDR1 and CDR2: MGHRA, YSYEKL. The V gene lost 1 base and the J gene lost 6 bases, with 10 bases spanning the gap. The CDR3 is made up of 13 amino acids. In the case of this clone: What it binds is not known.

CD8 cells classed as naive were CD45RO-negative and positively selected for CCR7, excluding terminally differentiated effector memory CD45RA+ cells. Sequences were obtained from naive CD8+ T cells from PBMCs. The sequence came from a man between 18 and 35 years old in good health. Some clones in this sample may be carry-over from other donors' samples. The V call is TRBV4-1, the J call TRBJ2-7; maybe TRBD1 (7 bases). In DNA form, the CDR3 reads TGCGCCAGCAGCCAAGTTCAGGGGGGCGAGCAGTACTTC. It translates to CASSQVQGGEQYF.